Sequencing of this T cell receptor beta chain was carried out in a study of control samples from healthy donors and cancer patients. V was cut by 5 bases and J by 4 bases, with 5 bases left in between. Germline V gives CDR1 SQVTM, CDR2 ANQGSEA. The CDR3 runs to 10 residues. Only in-frame clones appear in the TCRdb table, and some are missing; sequencing was by immunoSEQ multiplex PCR. This table has almost 90,000 clones, around nine tenths appearing once. The chain is built from TRBV29-1 and TRBJ2-5; D uncertain. The clonotype comes from a man aged 30 to 45 in good health. The specimen was blood. The CDR3 spells CSVIRETQYF. CDR3 nucleotides: TGCAGCGTTATCCGAGAGACCCAGTACTTC.